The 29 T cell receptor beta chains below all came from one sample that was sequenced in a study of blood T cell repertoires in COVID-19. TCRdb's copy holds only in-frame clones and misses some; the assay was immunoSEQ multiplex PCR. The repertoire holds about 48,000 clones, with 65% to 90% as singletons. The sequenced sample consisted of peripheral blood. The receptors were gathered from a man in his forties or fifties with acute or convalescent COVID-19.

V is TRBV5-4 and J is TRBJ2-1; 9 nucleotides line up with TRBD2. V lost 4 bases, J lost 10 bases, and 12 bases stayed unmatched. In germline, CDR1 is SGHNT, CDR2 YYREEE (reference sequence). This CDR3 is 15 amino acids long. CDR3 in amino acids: CASSEGLASLGEQFF. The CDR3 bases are TGTGCCAGCAGCGAGGGACTAGCAAGTCTGGGCGAGCAGTTCTTC.

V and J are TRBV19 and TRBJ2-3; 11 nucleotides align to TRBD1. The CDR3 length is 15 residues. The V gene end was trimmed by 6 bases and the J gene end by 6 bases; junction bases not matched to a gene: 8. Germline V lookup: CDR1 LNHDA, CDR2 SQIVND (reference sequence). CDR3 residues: CASREGQGAVDTQYF. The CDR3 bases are TGTGCCAGTAGAGAAGGACAGGGGGCGGTGGATACGCAGTATTTT.

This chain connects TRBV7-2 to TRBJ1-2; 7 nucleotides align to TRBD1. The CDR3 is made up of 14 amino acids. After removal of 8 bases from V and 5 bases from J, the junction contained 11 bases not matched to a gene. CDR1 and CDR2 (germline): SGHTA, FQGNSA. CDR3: CASVDRDSIYGYTF. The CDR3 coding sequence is TGTGCCAGCGTAGACAGGGACTCTATTTATGGCTACACCTTC.

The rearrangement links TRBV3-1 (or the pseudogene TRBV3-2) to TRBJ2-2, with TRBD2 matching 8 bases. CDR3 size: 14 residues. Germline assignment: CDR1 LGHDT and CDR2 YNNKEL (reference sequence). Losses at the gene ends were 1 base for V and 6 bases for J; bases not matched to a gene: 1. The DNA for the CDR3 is TGTGCCAGCAGCCAAGCGGGGGGGCCCGGGGAGCTGTTTTTT. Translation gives CASSQAGGPGELFF.

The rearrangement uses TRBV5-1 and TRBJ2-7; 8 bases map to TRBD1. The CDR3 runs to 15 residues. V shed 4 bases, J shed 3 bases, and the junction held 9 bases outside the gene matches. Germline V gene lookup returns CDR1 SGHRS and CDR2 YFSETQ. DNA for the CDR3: TGCGCCAGCAGCGGTCAACGGGACAGGAGCTACGAGCAGTACTTC. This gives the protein CASSGQRDRSYEQYF.

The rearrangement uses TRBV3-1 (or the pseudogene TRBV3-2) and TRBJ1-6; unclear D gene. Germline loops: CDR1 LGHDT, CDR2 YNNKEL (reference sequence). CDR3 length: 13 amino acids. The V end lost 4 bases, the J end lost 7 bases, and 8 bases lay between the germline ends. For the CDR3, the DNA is TGTGCCAGCAGCCGTCAGGTCAATTCACCCCTCCACTTT. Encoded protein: CASSRQVNSPLHF.

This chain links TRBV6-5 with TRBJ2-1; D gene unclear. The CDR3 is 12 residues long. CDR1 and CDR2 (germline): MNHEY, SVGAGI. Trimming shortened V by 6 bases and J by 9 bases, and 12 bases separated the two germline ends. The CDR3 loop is CASSPRSTEQFF. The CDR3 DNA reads TGTGCCAGCAGCCCGAGGAGCACTGAGCAGTTCTTC.

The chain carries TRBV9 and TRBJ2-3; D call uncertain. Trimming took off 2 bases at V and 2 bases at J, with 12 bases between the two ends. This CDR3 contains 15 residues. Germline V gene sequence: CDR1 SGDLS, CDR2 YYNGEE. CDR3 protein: CASSVTTYLTDTQYF. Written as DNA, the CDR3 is TGTGCCAGCAGCGTTACGACTTACCTCACAGATACGCAGTATTTT. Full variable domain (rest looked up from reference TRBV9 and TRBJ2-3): DSGVTQTPKHLITATGQRVTLRCSPRSGDLSVYWYQQSLDQGLQFLIQYYNGEERAKGNILERFSAQQFPDLHSELNLSSLELGDSALYFCASSVTTYLTDTQYFGPGTRLTVL.

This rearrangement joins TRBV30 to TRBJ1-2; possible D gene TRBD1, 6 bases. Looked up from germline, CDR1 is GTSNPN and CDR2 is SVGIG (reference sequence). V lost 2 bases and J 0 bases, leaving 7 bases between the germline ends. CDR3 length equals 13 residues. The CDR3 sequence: CAWSRGTNYGYTF. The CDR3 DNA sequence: TGTGCCTGGAGTAGGGGGACTAACTATGGCTACACCTTC.

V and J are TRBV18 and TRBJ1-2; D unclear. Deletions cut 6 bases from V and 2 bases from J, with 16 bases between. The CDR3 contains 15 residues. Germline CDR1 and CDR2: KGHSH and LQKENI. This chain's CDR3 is CASSREGRMNYGYTF. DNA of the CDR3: TGTGCCAGCTCCCGGGAGGGCAGGATGAACTATGGCTACACCTTC.

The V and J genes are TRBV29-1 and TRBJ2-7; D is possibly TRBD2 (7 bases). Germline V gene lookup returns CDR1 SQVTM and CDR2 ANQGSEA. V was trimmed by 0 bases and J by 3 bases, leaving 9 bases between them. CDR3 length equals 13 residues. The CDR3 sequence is CSVEERGGYEQYF. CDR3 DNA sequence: TGCAGCGTTGAAGAGAGGGGGGGCTACGAGCAGTACTTC.

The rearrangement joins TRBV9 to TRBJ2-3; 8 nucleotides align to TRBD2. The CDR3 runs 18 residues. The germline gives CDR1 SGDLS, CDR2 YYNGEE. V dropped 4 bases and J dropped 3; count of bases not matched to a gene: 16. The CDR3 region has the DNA TGTGCCAGCAGCCCTCGAGTAGCGGGGTCGGGATTTACAGATACGCAGTATTTT. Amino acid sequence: CASSPRVAGSGFTDTQYF.

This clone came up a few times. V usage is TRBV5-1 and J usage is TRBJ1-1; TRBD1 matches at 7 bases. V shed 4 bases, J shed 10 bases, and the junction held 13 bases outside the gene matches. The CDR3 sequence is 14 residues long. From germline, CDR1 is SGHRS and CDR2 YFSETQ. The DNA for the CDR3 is TGCGCCAGCAGCCTGGGGGACAGTCGGAATAGAGCTTTCTTT. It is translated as CASSLGDSRNRAFF.

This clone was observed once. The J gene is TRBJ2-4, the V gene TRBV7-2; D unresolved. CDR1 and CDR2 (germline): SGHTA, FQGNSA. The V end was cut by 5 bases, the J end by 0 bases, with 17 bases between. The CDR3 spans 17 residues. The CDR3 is CASSLPPAALAKNIQYF. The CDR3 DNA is TGTGCCAGCAGCCTCCCACCGGCGGCGCTAGCCAAAAACATTCAGTACTTC.

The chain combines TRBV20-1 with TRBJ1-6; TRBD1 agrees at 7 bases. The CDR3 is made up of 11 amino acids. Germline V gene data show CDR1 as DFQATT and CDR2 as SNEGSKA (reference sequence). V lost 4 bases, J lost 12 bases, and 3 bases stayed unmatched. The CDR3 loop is CSAKTGRPLHF. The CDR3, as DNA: TGCAGTGCTAAGACAGGGCGACCCCTCCACTTT.

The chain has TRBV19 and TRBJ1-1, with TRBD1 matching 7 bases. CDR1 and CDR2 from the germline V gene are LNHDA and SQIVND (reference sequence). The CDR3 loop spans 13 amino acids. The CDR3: CASSPGRGSEAFF. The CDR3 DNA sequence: TGTGCGTCTTCACCGGGCAGGGGGAGTGAAGCTTTCTTT.

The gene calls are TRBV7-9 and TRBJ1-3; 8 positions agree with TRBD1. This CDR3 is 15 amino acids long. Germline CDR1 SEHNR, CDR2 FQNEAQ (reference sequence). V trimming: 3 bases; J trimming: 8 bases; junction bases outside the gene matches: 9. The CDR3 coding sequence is TGTGCCAGCAGCTTCCAGACAGGGGCGGTAGACACCATATATTTT. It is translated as CASSFQTGAVDTIYF.

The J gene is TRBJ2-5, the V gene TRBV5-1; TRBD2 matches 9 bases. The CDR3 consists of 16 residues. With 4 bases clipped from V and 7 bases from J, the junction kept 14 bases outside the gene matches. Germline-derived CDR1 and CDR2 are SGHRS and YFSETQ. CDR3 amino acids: CASSLTGTSIVGTQYF. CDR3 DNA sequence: TGCGCCAGCAGCCTAACCGGGACTAGCATAGTTGGGACCCAGTACTTC.

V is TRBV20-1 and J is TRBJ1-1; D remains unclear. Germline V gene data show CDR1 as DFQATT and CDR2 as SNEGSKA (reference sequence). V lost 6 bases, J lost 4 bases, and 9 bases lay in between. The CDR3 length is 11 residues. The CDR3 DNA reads TGCAGTGCCCCAGGAGGCACTGAAGCTTTCTTT. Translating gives CSAPGGTEAFF.

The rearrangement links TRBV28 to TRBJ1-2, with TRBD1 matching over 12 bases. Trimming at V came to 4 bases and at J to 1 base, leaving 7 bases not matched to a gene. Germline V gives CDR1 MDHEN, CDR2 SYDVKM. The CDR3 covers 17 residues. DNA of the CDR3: TGTGCCAGCAGTTCCGGGGGACAGGGGGCGTTTAACTATGGCTACACCTTC. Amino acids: CASSSGGQGAFNYGYTF.

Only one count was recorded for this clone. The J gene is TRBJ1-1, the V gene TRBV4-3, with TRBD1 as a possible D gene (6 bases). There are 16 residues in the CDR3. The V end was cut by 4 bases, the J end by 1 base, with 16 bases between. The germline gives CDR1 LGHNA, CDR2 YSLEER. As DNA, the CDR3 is TGCGCCAGCAGCCTCGGGACATATCTGGGGAACACTGAAGCTTTCTTT. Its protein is CASSLGTYLGNTEAFF.

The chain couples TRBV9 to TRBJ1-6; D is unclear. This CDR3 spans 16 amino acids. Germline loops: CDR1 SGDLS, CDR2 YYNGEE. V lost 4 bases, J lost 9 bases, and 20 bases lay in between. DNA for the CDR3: TGTGCCAGCAGCCCTCAGACTCGGTCCTCGGGTTCACCCCTCCACTTT. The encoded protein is CASSPQTRSSGSPLHF.

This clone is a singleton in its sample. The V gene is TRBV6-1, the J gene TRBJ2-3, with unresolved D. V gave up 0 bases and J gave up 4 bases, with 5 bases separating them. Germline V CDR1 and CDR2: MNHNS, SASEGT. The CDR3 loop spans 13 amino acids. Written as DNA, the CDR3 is TGTGCCAGCAGTGAAGCTCTGTCAGATACGCAGTATTTT. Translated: CASSEALSDTQYF.

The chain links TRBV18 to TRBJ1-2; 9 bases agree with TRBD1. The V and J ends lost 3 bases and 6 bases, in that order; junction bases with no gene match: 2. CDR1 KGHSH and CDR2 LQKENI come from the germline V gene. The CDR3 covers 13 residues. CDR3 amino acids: CASSPDRGNGYTF. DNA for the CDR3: TGTGCCAGCTCACCCGACAGGGGGAATGGCTACACCTTC.

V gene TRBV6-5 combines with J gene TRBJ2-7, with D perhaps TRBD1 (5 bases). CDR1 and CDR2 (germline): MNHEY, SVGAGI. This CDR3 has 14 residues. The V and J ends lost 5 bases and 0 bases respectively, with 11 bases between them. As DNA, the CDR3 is TGTGCCAGCAGTCAACGGACATTCTCCTACGAGCAGTACTTC. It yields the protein CASSQRTFSYEQYF.

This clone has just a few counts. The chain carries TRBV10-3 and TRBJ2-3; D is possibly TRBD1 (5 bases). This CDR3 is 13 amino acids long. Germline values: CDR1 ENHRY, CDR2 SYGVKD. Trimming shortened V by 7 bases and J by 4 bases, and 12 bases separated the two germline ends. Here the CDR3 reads CAIKAQGSDTQYF. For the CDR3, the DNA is TGTGCCATCAAAGCCCAGGGCTCAGATACGCAGTATTTT.

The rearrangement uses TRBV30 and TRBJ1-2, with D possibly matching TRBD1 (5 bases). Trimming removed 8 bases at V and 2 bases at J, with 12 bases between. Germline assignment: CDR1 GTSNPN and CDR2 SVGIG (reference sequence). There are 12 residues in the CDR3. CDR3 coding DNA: TGTGCCCGACAAGGGGCAAACTATGGCTACACCTTC. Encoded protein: CARQGANYGYTF.

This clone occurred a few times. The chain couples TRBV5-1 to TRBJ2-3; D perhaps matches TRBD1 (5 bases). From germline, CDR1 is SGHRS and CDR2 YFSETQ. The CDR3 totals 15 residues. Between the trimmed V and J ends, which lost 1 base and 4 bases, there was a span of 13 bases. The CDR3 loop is CASSLSLRGPDTQYF. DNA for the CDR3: TGCGCCAGCAGCTTGTCCCTAAGGGGCCCAGATACGCAGTATTTT.

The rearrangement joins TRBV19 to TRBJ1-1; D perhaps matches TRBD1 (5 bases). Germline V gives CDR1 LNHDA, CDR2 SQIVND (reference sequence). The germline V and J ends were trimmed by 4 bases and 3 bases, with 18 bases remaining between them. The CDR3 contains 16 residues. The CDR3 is CASSKGTSLGDTEAFF. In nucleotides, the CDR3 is TGTGCCAGTAGTAAGGGGACTTCTCTGGGGGACACTGAAGCTTTCTTT.